A selection of T cell receptor beta chains follows, all from one sample in a study of regulatory T cells in long-lasting Graves disease. Via MiXCR, TCRdb re-called the multiplex PCR reads, giving one row per CDR3 protein. The repertoire includes hundreds of thousands of distinct CDR3 sequences, roughly 13% of them detected once, and about 9.1% sits in the top ten. The same sample was also used in a study of T cells in Graves' hyperthyroidism and ophthalmopathy.

Sample: peripheral blood mononuclear cells (PBMCs), taken at new diagnosis, from a patient treated with antithyroid drugs. The receptors come from a man aged 25-45 years with Graves disease. Both conserved end residues are part of each CDR3. D genes are given only for firm matches. Size values are once, few and many counts, or a class for expanded clones, and some rows have none.

v_gene	j_gene	d_gene	abundance	len	CDR3aa	CDR3nt
TRBV4-1	TRBJ1-2	.	few	13	CASSQARGYGYTF	TGCGCCAGCAGCCAAGCCCGTGGCTATGGCTACACCTTC
TRBV3-1	TRBJ2-7	.	many	13	CAAGPASSYEQYF	TGTGCCGCCGGGCCTGCTTCCTCCTACGAGCAGTACTTC
TRBV24-1	TRBJ2-3	.	.	13	CATRGTNTDTQYF	TGTGCCACCAGAGGGACGAACACAGATACGCAGTATTTT
TRBV25-1	TRBJ1-5	.	few	13	CASSDQVGQPQHF	TGTGCCAGCAGTGATCAGGTAGGGCAGCCCCAGCATTTT
TRBV20-1	TRBJ2-2	.	many	15	CSAREETGSTGELFF	TGCAGTGCTAGAGAGGAGACTGGTTCCACCGGGGAGCTGTTTTTT
TRBV12-3/TRBV12-4	TRBJ2-2	.	.	15	CASSSTTGNTGELFF	TGTGCCAGCAGCAGCACGACGGGGAACACCGGGGAGCTGTTTTTT
TRBV7-8	TRBJ2-7	.	.	14	CASSLAASQTRRYF	TGTGCCAGCAGCTTAGCGGCCTCCCAGACTAGACGGTACTTC
TRBV7-8	TRBJ2-7	TRBD1	.	17	CASSFPWTGGLSYEQYF	TGTGCCAGCAGCTTTCCGTGGACAGGGGGTTTATCCTACGAGCAGTACTTC
TRBV27	TRBJ1-1	TRBD1	many	13	CASSLNEGGRRSF	TGTGCCAGCAGTTTAAATGAAGGGGGCAGAAGGAGTTTT
TRBV18	TRBJ2-7	TRBD1	many	14	CASSPRQGTYEQYF	TGTGCCAGCAGCCCTCGACAGGGGACTTACGAGCAGTACTTC
TRBV30	TRBJ2-5	.	many	12	CAWERGYKTQYF	TGTGCCTGGGAAAGGGGGTATAAGACCCAGTACTTC
TRBV9	TRBJ1-4	.	.	11	CASSATDKLFF	TGTGCCAGCAGCGCGACGGATAAACTGTTTTTT
TRBV18	TRBJ2-3	.	few	13	CASSPEGADTQYF	TGTGCCAGCTCACCGGAGGGGGCTGATACGCAGTATTTT
TRBV24-1	TRBJ2-1	.	many	14	CATSARPGHNEQFF	TGTGCCACCAGTGCCAGGCCGGGGCACAATGAGCAGTTCTTC
TRBV18	TRBJ2-2	TRBD2	.	16	CASSPGTSPNTGELFF	TGTGCCAGCTCACCCGGGACTAGCCCGAACACCGGGGAGCTGTTTTTT
TRBV27	TRBJ2-5	.	many	15	CASSLWGTQEETQYF	TGTGCCAGCAGTTTATGGGGGACCCAAGAGGAGACCCAGTACTTC
TRBV6-2/TRBV6-3	TRBJ2-5	TRBD2	many	17	CASSYSRIAGAGETQYF	TGTGCCAGCAGTTACTCGAGGATAGCGGGAGCCGGGGAGACCCAGTACTTC
TRBV7-9	TRBJ2-5	.	many	14	CASSLDGQPETQYF	TGTGCCAGCAGCTTAGATGGACAGCCAGAGACCCAGTACTTC
TRBV5-1	TRBJ2-3	TRBD2	many	16	CASSLDGTRSTDTQYF	TGCGCCAGCAGCCTGGACGGGACTAGGAGCACAGATACGCAGTATTTT
TRBV7-3	TRBJ2-7	TRBD2	many	14	CASSSGLAGAKQYF	TGTGCCAGCAGCTCGGGACTAGCGGGAGCAAAGCAGTACTTC
TRBV10-3	TRBJ2-2	TRBD1	.	14	CAILRGLNTGELFF	TGTGCCATCCTCAGGGGGCTGAACACCGGGGAGCTGTTTTTT
TRBV27	TRBJ1-5	.	many	15	CASRTGSQSNQPQHF	TGTGCCTCCCGCACGGGGTCCCAAAGCAATCAGCCCCAGCATTTT
TRBV6-2/TRBV6-3	TRBJ2-1	TRBD2	many	16	CASSYYASGSYNEQFF	TGTGCCAGCAGTTACTATGCTAGCGGCTCCTACAATGAGCAGTTCTTC
TRBV27	TRBJ2-2	.	.	14	CASRTYGVPGELFF	TGTGCCAGCCGCACCTATGGCGTTCCCGGGGAGCTGTTTTTT
TRBV7-9	TRBJ1-5	.	many	16	CASSPGTGASNQPQHF	TGTGCCAGCAGCCCTGGTACTGGCGCCAGCAATCAGCCCCAGCATTTT
TRBV29-1	TRBJ2-2	.	few	13	CSVEGQNTGELFF	TGCAGCGTTGAAGGACAGAACACCGGGGAGCTGTTTTTT
TRBV12-5	TRBJ2-5	.	many	13	CASEGPSGETQYF	TGTGCTAGTGAGGGTCCGTCGGGGGAGACCCAGTACTTC
TRBV6-1	TRBJ2-3	TRBD2	many	13	CASLETSADTQYF	TGTGCCAGCTTGGAGACTAGCGCAGATACGCAGTATTTT
TRBV5-1	TRBJ2-5	.	many	14	CASSYGRSQETQYF	TGCGCCAGCAGCTACGGACGGTCCCAAGAGACCCAGTACTTC
TRBV6-1	TRBJ2-3	.	many	16	CASSPSGVAGTDTQYF	TGTGCCAGCAGCCCCTCGGGGGTAGCGGGCACAGATACGCAGTATTTT
TRBV6-9	TRBJ2-1	.	many	12	CASSYDRNEQFF	TGTGCCAGCAGTTACGACAGAAATGAGCAGTTCTTC
TRBV20-1	TRBJ2-7	TRBD1	many	13	CSAPRTGLDEQYF	TGCAGTGCCCCCCGGACAGGGCTGGACGAGCAGTACTTC
TRBV5-1	TRBJ2-1	.	many	15	CASSKGGPGGDEQFF	TGCGCCAGCAGCAAAGGGGGGCCAGGGGGGGATGAGCAGTTCTTC
TRBV19	TRBJ2-3	TRBD1	few	14	CASAGTENTDTQYF	TGTGCCAGCGCCGGGACAGAGAACACAGATACGCAGTATTTT
TRBV7-2	TRBJ1-2	.	many	12	CASTLGDVGYTF	TGTGCCAGCACCTTAGGGGACGTGGGCTACACCTTC
TRBV12-3/TRBV12-4	TRBJ2-2	.	many	15	CASSLQLRGTGELFF	TGTGCCAGCAGCCTACAGCTTCGGGGCACCGGGGAGCTGTTTTTT
TRBV27	TRBJ1-4	TRBD1	.	15	CASSGSGQGGRKLFF	TGTGCCAGCAGTGGCTCGGGACAGGGGGGGAGAAAACTGTTTTTT
TRBV19	TRBJ2-5	TRBD2	few	16	CASSIGGTSGRETQYF	TGTGCCAGTAGTATAGGAGGGACTAGCGGGAGAGAGACCCAGTACTTC
TRBV5-4	TRBJ2-7	.	.	14	CASSFAGRPYEQYF	TGTGCCAGCAGCTTTGCTGGGAGACCTTACGAGCAGTACTTC
TRBV27	TRBJ2-7	.	many	14	CASSGAEEGTEQYF	TGTGCCAGCAGTGGAGCTGAGGAAGGGACCGAGCAGTACTTC
TRBV5-1	TRBJ1-3	.	few	14	CASGLIGPGNTIYF	TGCGCCAGCGGTCTTATCGGCCCTGGAAACACCATATATTTT
TRBV3-1	TRBJ2-4	.	many	13	CASSNRGEDIQYF	TGTGCCAGCAGCAACCGGGGCGAGGACATTCAGTACTTC
TRBV5-1	TRBJ2-5	.	few	15	CASSIGTIHQETQYF	TGCGCCAGCAGCATAGGGACCATACATCAAGAGACCCAGTACTTC
TRBV6-2/TRBV6-3	TRBJ1-1	.	many	14	CASSEQVVNTEAFF	TGTGCCAGCAGTGAACAGGTGGTGAACACTGAAGCTTTCTTT
TRBV18	TRBJ1-1	.	many	15	CASSPRDARNTEAFF	TGTGCCAGCTCACCACGGGACGCCCGGAACACTGAAGCTTTCTTT
TRBV30	TRBJ2-7	.	many	12	CACSGTIREQYF	TGTGCCTGTTCCGGGACGATCCGCGAGCAGTACTTC
TRBV30	TRBJ2-7	TRBD1	many	13	CAWSASRGLEQYF	TGTGCCTGGAGTGCTAGCAGGGGGCTCGAGCAGTACTTC
TRBV12-3/TRBV12-4	TRBJ2-2	TRBD1	many	15	CATNGQGIAGGELFF	TGTGCCACCAACGGACAGGGGATTGCGGGCGGGGAGCTGTTTTTT
TRBV29-1	TRBJ1-1	.	.	13	CGVVSAFDTEAFF	TGCGGCGTTGTGTCGGCGTTTGACACTGAAGCTTTCTTT
TRBV11-2	TRBJ2-2	.	many	15	CASRRPGTHTGELFF	TGTGCCAGCAGGCGACCCGGGACCCACACCGGGGAGCTGTTTTTT
TRBV24-1	TRBJ2-7	.	many	15	CATSATTEQNYEQYF	TGTGCCACCAGTGCTACTACCGAACAAAACTACGAGCAGTACTTC
TRBV15	TRBJ2-7	.	.	14	CATSKDRGTYEQYF	TGTGCCACCAGCAAGGACAGAGGAACCTACGAGCAGTACTTC
TRBV3-1	TRBJ1-1	.	many	15	CASSLWGNGGTEAFF	TGTGCCAGCAGCCTATGGGGGAACGGCGGCACTGAAGCTTTCTTT
TRBV6-9	TRBJ1-4	.	.	14	CASSLGQGDEKLFF	TGTGCCAGCAGTTTGGGGCAGGGTGATGAAAAACTGTTTTTT
TRBV18	TRBJ2-2	.	.	15	CASRSGTGNTGELFF	TGTGCCAGCCGGTCTGGGACGGGGAACACCGGGGAGCTGTTTTTT